This T cell receptor beta chain stems from a study of identifying expanded T cells in peripheral blood. As to this clone: Its antigen is not known.

During the collection period, no donor immune events like infections were recorded. Using immunoSEQ multiplex PCR, the repertoire was profiled, and TCRdb retains in-frame clones only, with some absent. The sample lists 85,000 to 120,000 clones; about 87% were seen once. This CDR3 comprises 14 residues. Looked up from germline, CDR1 is SSHAT and CDR2 is FNYEAQ (reference sequence). The V gene lost 4 bases and the J gene lost 1 base, with 10 bases spanning the gap. Findings and caveats of the study: Variance in clone template counts between roughly two-week samples significantly increased with total template count across all healthy donors.

Material: blood. This TCR came from a person aged 18 to 75 in good health. The J gene is TRBJ2-5, the V gene TRBV7-7; maybe TRBD1 (6 bases). The CDR3 nucleotides are TGTGCCAGCAGCTCAACAGGGAGCCAAGAGACCCAGTACTTC. Protein: CASSSTGSQETQYF.